This T cell receptor beta chain was found in a study of blood T cells in healthy people across ages. The use of a sample-barcoded 5' primer and a J-beta primer mix characterized a second PCR of roughly 6 to 11 cycles. Every cDNA was tagged by a template-switch adaptor with 12 random nucleotides. TCRdb called the 5' RACE reads again in MiXCR, with one record for every CDR3 protein. The repertoire holds over a million distinct CDR3 sequences, with approximately 63% as singletons. There are 15 residues in the CDR3. Germline trimming cut 3 bases from V and 4 bases from J; bases unmatched to any gene: 4. CDR1 is MNHEY and CDR2 is SVGAGI in the germline V gene.

The origin of this receptor is a man aged 18-30 years in good health. V usage is TRBV6-5 and J usage is TRBJ2-2, with TRBD1 matching 8 bases. Material for sequencing was blood. CDR3 sequence reads: CASSYRTGSTGELFF. For the CDR3, the DNA is TGTGCCAGCAGTTATCGGACAGGGAGCACCGGGGAGCTGTTTTTT.